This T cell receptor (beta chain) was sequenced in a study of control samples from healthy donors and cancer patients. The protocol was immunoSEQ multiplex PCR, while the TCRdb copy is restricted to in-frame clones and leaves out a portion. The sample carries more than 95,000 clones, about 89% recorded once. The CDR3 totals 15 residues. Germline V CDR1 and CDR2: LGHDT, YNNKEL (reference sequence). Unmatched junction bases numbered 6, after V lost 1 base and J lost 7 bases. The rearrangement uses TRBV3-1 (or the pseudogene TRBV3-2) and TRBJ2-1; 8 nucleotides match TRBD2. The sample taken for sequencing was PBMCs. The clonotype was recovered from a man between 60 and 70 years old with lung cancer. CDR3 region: CASSQASGGKNEQFF. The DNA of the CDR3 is TGTGCCAGCAGCCAAGCCAGCGGGGGAAAAAATGAGCAGTTCTTC.